This T cell receptor (beta chain) comes out of a study of blood T cell repertoires in COVID-19. TCRdb's copy holds only in-frame clones and misses some; the assay was immunoSEQ multiplex PCR. The sample holds about 210,000 clones; roughly 84% are singletons and the top ten take 7% to 8.5%. Germline CDR1 is KGHSH and CDR2 is LQKENI. The CDR3 runs 16 residues. Trimming took 1 base from V and 8 from J; bases not matched to a gene: 8. The chain couples TRBV18 to TRBJ1-2; 12 bases line up with TRBD1. The TCR was taken from a man aged 30 to 39 in a cohort exposed to, infected with or recovered from COVID-19 (not recorded which). Sequencing was carried out using PBMCs or T cells enriched from blood (not recorded which). The CDR3 is CASSPRGDRGRWGYTF. In DNA, the CDR3 is TGTGCCAGCTCACCACGAGGGGACAGGGGGCGTTGGGGCTACACCTTC.